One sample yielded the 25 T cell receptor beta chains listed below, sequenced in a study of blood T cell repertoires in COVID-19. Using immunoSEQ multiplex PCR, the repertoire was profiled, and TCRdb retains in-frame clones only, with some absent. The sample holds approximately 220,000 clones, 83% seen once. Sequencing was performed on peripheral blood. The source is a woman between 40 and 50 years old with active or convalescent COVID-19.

Written as DNA, the CDR3 is TGCGCCAGCAGTGGTGGCAGCGGAAATGAAAAACTGTTTTTT. Translating gives CASSGGSGNEKLFF. The chain couples TRBV10-1 to TRBJ1-4, with D unclear. This CDR3 is built from 14 residues. Per the germline V gene, CDR1 is WNHNN and CDR2 is SYGVQD (reference sequence). V shed 4 bases and J shed 5 bases, with 11 bases lying between them.

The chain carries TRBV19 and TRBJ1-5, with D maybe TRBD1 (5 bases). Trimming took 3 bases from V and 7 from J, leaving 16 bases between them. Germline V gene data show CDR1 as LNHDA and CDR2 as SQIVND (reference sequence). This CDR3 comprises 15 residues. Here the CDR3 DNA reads TGTGCCAGTAGTATCACAGGAACGGGCGCGCAGCCCCAGCATTTT. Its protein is CASSITGTGAQPQHF.

The CDR3 is CASSLGGTGVGNTIYF. The CDR3 DNA reads TGCGCCAGCAGCTTAGGCGGGACAGGGGTCGGAAACACCATATATTTT. The chain has TRBV5-1 and TRBJ1-3; 10 bases line up with TRBD1. Germline V gene sequence: CDR1 SGHRS, CDR2 YFSETQ. The CDR3 has 16 residues. J gave up 4 bases and V 2 bases, and 6 bases lay outside the gene matches.

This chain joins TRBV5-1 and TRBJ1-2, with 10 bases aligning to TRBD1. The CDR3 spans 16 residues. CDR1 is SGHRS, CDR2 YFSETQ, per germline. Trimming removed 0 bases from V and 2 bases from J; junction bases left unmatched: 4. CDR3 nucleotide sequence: TGCGCCAGCAGCTTGGACACGGGACAGGGGAACTATGGCTACACCTTC. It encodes CASSLDTGQGNYGYTF.

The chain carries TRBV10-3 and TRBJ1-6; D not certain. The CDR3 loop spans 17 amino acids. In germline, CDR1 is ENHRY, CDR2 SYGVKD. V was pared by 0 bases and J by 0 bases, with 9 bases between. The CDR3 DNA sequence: TGTGCCATCAGTGAGTCTCTCCTAAGCTCCTATAATTCACCCCTCCACTTT. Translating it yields CAISESLLSSYNSPLHF.

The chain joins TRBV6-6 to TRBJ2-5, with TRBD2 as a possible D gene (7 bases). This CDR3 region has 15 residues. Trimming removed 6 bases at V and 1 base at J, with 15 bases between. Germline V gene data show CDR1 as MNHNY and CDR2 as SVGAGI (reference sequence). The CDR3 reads CASSPEGGGQETQYF. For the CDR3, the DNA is TGTGCCAGCAGCCCGGAAGGGGGGGGCCAAGAGACCCAGTACTTC.

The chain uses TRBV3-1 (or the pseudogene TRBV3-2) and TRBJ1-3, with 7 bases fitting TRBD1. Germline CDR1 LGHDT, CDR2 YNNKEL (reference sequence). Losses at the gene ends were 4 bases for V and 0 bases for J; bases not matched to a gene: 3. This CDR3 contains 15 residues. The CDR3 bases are TGTGCCAGCAGCCCCAGGGGGACCTCTGGAAACACCATATATTTT. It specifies CASSPRGTSGNTIYF.

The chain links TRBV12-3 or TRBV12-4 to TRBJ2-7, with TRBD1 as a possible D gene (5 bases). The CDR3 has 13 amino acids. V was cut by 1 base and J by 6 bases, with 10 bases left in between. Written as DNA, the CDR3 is TGTGCCAGCAGTTTAGTGGGGCCCGGCGAGCAGTACTTC. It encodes CASSLVGPGEQYF.

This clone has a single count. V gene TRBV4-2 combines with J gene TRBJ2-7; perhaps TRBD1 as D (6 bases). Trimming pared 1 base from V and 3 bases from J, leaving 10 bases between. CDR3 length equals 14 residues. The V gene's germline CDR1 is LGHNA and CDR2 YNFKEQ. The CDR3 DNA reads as TGTGCCAGCAGCCAAGGGCTGGACAGCTACGAGCAGTACTTC. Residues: CASSQGLDSYEQYF.

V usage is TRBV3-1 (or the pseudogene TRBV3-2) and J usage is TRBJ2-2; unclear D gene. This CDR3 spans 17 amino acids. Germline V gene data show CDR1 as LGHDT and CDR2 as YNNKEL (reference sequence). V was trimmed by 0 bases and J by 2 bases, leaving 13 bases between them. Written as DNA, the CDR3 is TGTGCCAGCAGCCAAGATATCCGGTATAGCAACACCGGGGAGCTGTTTTTT. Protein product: CASSQDIRYSNTGELFF.

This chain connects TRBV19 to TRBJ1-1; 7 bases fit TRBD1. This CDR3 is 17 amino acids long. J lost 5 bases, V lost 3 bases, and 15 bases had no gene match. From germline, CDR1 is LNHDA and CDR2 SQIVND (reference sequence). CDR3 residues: CASSMLLGQTMRTEAFF. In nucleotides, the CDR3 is TGTGCCAGTAGTATGTTATTGGGACAGACAATGAGGACTGAAGCTTTCTTT.

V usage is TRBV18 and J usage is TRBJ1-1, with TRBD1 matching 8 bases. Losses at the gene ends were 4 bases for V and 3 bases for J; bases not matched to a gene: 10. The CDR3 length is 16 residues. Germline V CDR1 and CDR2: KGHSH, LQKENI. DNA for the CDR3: TGTGCCAGCTCACGAAATGGACAGGGCAGTCACACTGAAGCTTTCTTT. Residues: CASSRNGQGSHTEAFF.

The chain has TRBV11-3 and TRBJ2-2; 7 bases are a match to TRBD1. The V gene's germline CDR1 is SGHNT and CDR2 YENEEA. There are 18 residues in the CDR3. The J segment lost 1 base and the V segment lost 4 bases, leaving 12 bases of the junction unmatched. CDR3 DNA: TGTGCCAGCAGCTCTTATGACACAGGGGTGCGGAACACCGGGGAGCTGTTTTTT. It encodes CASSSYDTGVRNTGELFF.

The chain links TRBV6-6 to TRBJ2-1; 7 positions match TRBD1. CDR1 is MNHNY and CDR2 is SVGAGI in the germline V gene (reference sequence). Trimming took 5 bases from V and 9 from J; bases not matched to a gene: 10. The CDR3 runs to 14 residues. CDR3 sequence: CASSDTPSGGEQFF. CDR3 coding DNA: TGTGCCAGCAGTGATACACCTTCAGGGGGTGAGCAGTTCTTC.

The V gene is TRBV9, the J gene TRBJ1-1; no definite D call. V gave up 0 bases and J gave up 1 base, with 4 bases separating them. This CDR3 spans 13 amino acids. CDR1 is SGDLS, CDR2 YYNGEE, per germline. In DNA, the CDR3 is TGTGCCAGCAGCGTAGGGAGGAACACTGAAGCTTTCTTT. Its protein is CASSVGRNTEAFF.

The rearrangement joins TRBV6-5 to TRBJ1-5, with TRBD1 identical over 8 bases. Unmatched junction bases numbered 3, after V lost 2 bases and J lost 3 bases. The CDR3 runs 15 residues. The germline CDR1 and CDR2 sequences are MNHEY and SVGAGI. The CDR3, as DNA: TGTGCCAGCAGTTACAACAGGGGGTACAATCAGCCCCAGCATTTT. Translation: CASSYNRGYNQPQHF.

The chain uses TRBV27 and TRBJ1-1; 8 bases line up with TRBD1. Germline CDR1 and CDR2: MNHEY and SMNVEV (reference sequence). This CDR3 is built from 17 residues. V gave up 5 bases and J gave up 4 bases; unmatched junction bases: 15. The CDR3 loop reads CASSHLQGAGVFTEAFF. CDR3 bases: TGTGCCAGCAGTCACTTGCAGGGGGCTGGGGTATTCACTGAAGCTTTCTTT.

Written as DNA, the CDR3 is TGTGCCAGCAGCCAAGCGGGACTAGTATGGGCAGATACGCAGTATTTT. It yields the protein CASSQAGLVWADTQYF. The chain joins TRBV3-1 (or the pseudogene TRBV3-2) to TRBJ2-3; the match to TRBD2 covers 8 bases. The V and J ends lost 1 base and 4 bases, in that order; junction bases with no gene match: 7. Germline CDR1 reads LGHDT; CDR2 reads YNNKEL (reference sequence). CDR3 length: 16 residues.

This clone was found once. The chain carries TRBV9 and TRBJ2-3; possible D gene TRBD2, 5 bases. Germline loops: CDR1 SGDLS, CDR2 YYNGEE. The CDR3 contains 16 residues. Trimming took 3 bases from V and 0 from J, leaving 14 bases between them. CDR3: CASSAGVGASTDTQYF. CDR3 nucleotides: TGTGCCAGCAGCGCCGGGGTAGGTGCTAGCACAGATACGCAGTATTTT.

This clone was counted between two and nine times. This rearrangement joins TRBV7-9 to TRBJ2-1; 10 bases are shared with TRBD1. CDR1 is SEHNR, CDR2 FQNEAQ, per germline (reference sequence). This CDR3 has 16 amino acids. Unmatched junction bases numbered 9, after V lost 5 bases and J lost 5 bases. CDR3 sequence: CASSARGTGADNEQFF. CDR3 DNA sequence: TGTGCCAGCAGCGCCCGAGGGACAGGGGCCGACAATGAGCAGTTCTTC.

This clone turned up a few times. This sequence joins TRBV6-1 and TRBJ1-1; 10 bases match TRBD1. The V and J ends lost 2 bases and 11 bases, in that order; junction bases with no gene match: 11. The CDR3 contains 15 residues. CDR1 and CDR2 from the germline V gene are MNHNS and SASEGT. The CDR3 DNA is TGTGCCAGCAGTGAACCCCCGACAGGGGGCGAGGTTGCTTTCTTT. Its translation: CASSEPPTGGEVAFF.

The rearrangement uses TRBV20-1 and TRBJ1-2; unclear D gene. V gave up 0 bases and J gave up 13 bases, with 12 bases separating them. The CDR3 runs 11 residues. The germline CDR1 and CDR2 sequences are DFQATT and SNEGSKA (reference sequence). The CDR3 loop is CSARDPTWSTF. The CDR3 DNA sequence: TGCAGTGCTAGAGACCCGACATGGTCCACCTTC.

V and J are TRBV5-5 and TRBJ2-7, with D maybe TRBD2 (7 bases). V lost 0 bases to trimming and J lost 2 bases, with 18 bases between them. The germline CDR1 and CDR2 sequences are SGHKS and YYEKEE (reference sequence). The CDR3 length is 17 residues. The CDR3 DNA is TGTGCCAGCAGCTTGGGAGGGGGGGAGACGCACCCCTACGAGCAGTACTTC. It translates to CASSLGGGETHPYEQYF.

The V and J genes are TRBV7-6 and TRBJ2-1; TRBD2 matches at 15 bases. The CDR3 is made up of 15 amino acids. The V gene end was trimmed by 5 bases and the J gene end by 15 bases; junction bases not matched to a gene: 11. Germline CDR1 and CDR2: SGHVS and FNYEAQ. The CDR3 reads CASSAKGLAGGGWFF. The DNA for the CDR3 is TGTGCCAGCAGCGCGAAGGGACTAGCGGGGGGAGGTTGGTTCTTC.

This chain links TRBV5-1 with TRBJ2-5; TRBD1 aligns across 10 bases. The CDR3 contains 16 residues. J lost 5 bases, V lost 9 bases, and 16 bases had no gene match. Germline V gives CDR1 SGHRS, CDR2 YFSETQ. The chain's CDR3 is CATSPAATGGWETQYF. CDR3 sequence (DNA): TGCGCCACTTCCCCTGCGGCGACAGGGGGCTGGGAGACCCAGTACTTC.